The entry below gives a single TCR beta chain sequence along with its context. Its matching antigen is unknown. The CDR3 is 17 amino acids. CDR1 is SGHRS and CDR2 is YFSETQ in the germline V gene. The V segment lost 4 bases and the J segment 0 bases; nucleotides outside the gene matches: 6. Method: immunoSEQ multiplex PCR; TCRdb's copy keeps in-frame clones and lacks some. The sample records 35,000 or so clones, 90% being singletons. The data derive from a study of T cells in localized non-small cell lung cancer. Study-wide results and caveats: Uninvolved adjacent lung, not tumor, had the highest T cell clonality. A median of approximately 54 clones ranked among the top 100 in tumor appeared in adjacent lung. Investigators sequenced only a single tumor region, leaving heterogeneity possible.

This specimen consisted of peripheral blood, obtained before any cancer treatment. The origin of this receptor is a man between 35 and 75 years old with stage I lung adenocarcinoma. The rearrangement joins TRBV5-1 to TRBJ2-6; 8 bases fit TRBD1. As DNA, the CDR3 is TGCGCCAGCAGCCTGGGACAGGCGATCTCTGGGGCCAACGTCCTGACTTTC. Its protein product is CASSLGQAISGANVLTF.